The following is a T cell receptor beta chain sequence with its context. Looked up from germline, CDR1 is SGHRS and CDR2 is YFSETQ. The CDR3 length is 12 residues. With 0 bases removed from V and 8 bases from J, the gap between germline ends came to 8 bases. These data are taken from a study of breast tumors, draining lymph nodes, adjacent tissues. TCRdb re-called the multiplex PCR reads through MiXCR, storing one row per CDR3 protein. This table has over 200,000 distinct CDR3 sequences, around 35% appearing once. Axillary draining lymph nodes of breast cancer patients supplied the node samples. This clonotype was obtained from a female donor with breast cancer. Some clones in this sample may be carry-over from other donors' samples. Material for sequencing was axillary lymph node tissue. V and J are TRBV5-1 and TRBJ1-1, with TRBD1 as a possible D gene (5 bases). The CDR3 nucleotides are TGCGCCAGCAGCTTGGGAGAGGGGGAAGCTTTCTTT. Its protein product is CASSLGEGEAFF.